The 20 T cell receptor beta chains in this list originate from one sample, sequenced in a study of T cell repertoires in cytomegalovirus infection. TCRdb re-called the reads with MiXCR, one entry per CDR3 protein. The data contain about a million distinct CDR3 sequences, 30% to 40% of them singletons. Their antigens are not known. The material was cultured CD8+ T cells from PBMCs, obtained from culture after CMV antigen stimulation. The receptor source for this set is a human donor in good health (CMV status not recorded). Some clones in this sample may be carry-over from other donors' samples.

This chain joins TRBV4-1 and TRBJ1-5, with TRBD1 as a possible D gene (5 bases). The germline V gene has CDR1 MGHRA and CDR2 YSYEKL. This CDR3 has 17 amino acids. V dropped 0 bases and J dropped 0 bases, with 12 bases sitting between them. The CDR3 loop is CASSQDDSLYSNQPQHF. CDR3 DNA sequence: TGCGCCAGCAGCCAAGATGACAGCCTCTATAGCAATCAGCCCCAGCATTTT.

The chain carries TRBV5-4 and TRBJ1-1; TRBD1 aligns across 7 bases. CDR1 is SGHNT and CDR2 is YYREEE in the germline V gene (reference sequence). The V and J ends lost 3 bases and 5 bases, in that order; junction bases with no gene match: 13. This CDR3 is 16 amino acids long. CDR3 protein: CASSSATGKRETEAFF. The CDR3 DNA reads as TGTGCCAGCAGCTCGGCGACAGGGAAGAGGGAGACTGAAGCTTTCTTT.

In its sample, this clonotype was seen a few times. V and J are TRBV4-1 and TRBJ1-2, with a possible D match to TRBD1 (6 bases). V lost 4 bases to trimming and J lost 2 bases, with 17 bases between them. There are 16 residues in the CDR3. CDR1 and CDR2 (germline): MGHRA, YSYEKL. The CDR3 is CASSRVDSRLNYGYTF. Here the CDR3 DNA reads TGCGCCAGCAGCCGAGTGGACAGCCGCCTCAACTATGGCTACACCTTC.

V is TRBV6-6 and J is TRBJ1-4, with 8 bases that match TRBD1. V was clipped by 4 bases and J by 2 bases; unmatched bases: 15. The CDR3 is 19 residues long. Germline lookup yields CDR1 MNHNY and CDR2 SVGAGI (reference sequence). The CDR3 nucleotides are TGTGCCAGCAGTTCTAACACCGGGACAGGAGGACGGACTAATGAAAAACTGTTTTTT. Its translation: CASSSNTGTGGRTNEKLFF.

This clonotype has only a few counts. V gene TRBV7-6 combines with J gene TRBJ1-2; D is undetermined. CDR1 is SGHVS and CDR2 is FNYEAQ in the germline V gene. Trimming cost V 3 bases and J 3 bases, with 14 bases left between them. This CDR3 has 15 amino acids. CDR3 DNA: TGTGCCAGCAGCTTTTCGGGCGCCGGGGACTATGGCTACACCTTC. Encoded protein: CASSFSGAGDYGYTF.

The chain couples TRBV11-1 to TRBJ1-1; D unclear. In germline, CDR1 is SGHAT, CDR2 FQDESV (reference sequence). The V and J ends lost 1 base and 11 bases respectively, with 8 bases between them. The CDR3 sequence is 11 residues long. The chain's CDR3 is CASSLGGTAFF. CDR3 sequence (DNA): TGTGCCAGCAGCTTAGGAGGAACGGCTTTCTTT.

V gene TRBV7-2 combines with J gene TRBJ2-7, with 10 bases fitting TRBD2. J was trimmed by 4 bases and V by 2 bases; bases with no gene match: 5. This CDR3 spans 15 amino acids. Germline V gene sequence: CDR1 SGHTA, CDR2 FQGNSA. The CDR3 protein is CASSLLAGEKYEQYF. The CDR3 DNA sequence: TGTGCCAGCAGCTTACTAGCGGGGGAGAAATACGAGCAGTACTTC.

The CDR3 is CASSLWQGGKPQHF. CDR3 DNA sequence: TGCGCCAGCAGCTTGTGGCAGGGTGGGAAGCCCCAGCATTTT. This chain joins TRBV5-1 and TRBJ1-5, with D possibly being TRBD1 (5 bases). CDR1 is SGHRS, CDR2 YFSETQ, per germline. This CDR3 contains 14 residues. V dropped 1 base and J dropped 8 bases, with 13 bases sitting between them. Complete variable domain (other parts from reference TRBV5-1 and TRBJ1-5): KAGVTQTPRYLIKTRGQQVTLSCSPISGHRSVSWYQQTPGQGLQFLFEYFSETQRNKGNFPGRFSGRQFSNSRSEMNVSTLELGDSALYLCASSLWQGGKPQHFGDGTRLSIL.

The CDR3 region is CSAPGITDTQYF. CDR3 in DNA: TGCAGTGCCCCCGGGATCACAGATACGCAGTATTTT. This sequence joins TRBV20-1 and TRBJ2-3; D possibly corresponds to TRBD2 (5 bases). Looked up from germline, CDR1 is DFQATT and CDR2 is SNEGSKA (reference sequence). This CDR3 spans 12 amino acids. V was clipped by 6 bases and J by 2 bases, with 9 bases between them.

The rearrangement uses TRBV6-6 and TRBJ2-7; 7 bases match TRBD1. The CDR3 is 14 residues long. Germline V gene lookup returns CDR1 MNHNY and CDR2 SVGAGI (reference sequence). V trimming: 5 bases; J trimming: 7 bases; junction bases outside the gene matches: 11. The CDR3 loop is CASSPGTASGEQYV. The CDR3 DNA reads TGTGCCAGCAGTCCCGGGACAGCTAGTGGGGAGCAGTACGTC.

This clonotype was detected ten times or more. The rearrangement joins TRBV4-1 to TRBJ2-2, with a tentative D call TRBD1 (6 bases). Trimming stripped 0 bases from V and 1 base from J, with 6 bases between. This CDR3 region has 15 residues. Germline loops: CDR1 MGHRA, CDR2 YSYEKL. CDR3 in DNA: TGCGCCAGCAGCCAAGAGACAGGGAACACCGGGGAGCTGTTTTTT. Amino acid sequence: CASSQETGNTGELFF.

This clonotype has a handful of counts. The genes are TRBV7-4 and TRBJ2-2; D not resolved. The CDR3 length is 15 residues. The germline CDR1 and CDR2 sequences are SGHVT and SQSDAQ. V was trimmed by 4 bases and J by 4 bases, leaving 13 bases between them. The CDR3 loop reads CASSWTPKGTGELFF. As DNA, the CDR3 is TGTGCCAGCAGCTGGACGCCCAAAGGCACCGGGGAGCTGTTTTTT. The whole variable domain, remainder taken from reference TRBV7-4 and TRBJ2-2, is GAGVSQSPRYKVAKRGRDVALRCDSISGHVTLYWYRQTLGQGSEVLTYSQSDAQRDKSGRPSGRFSAERPERSVSTLKIQRTEQGDSAVYLCASSWTPKGTGELFFGEGSRLTVL.

This clonotype was counted between two and nine times. The V call is TRBV4-1, the J call TRBJ2-6; D gene uncertain. Looked up from germline, CDR1 is MGHRA and CDR2 is YSYEKL. V lost 3 bases to trimming and J lost 0 bases, with 12 bases between them. The CDR3 consists of 17 residues. The CDR3 sequence: CASSHTDASSGANVLTF. CDR3 bases: TGCGCCAGCAGCCATACGGACGCATCCTCTGGGGCCAACGTCCTGACTTTC.

This clonotype was recorded a few times. This chain connects TRBV9 to TRBJ2-1; 7 positions match TRBD2. The CDR3 totals 16 residues. CDR1 is SGDLS and CDR2 is YYNGEE in the germline V gene. The V segment lost 4 bases and the J segment 6 bases; nucleotides outside the gene matches: 13. DNA for the CDR3: TGTGCCAGCAGCCCAGGACTAGGTCTAGGATTCAATGAGCAGTTCTTC. It is translated as CASSPGLGLGFNEQFF.

This clonotype came up a few times. The V and J genes are TRBV6-1 and TRBJ1-2, with 9 bases identical to TRBD1. The CDR3 is 18 amino acids. Trimming took 1 base from V and 6 from J; bases not matched to a gene: 15. Germline CDR1 MNHNS, CDR2 SASEGT. CDR3 protein: CASSEVPGTGYPIDGYTF. The CDR3 DNA follows: TGTGCCAGCAGTGAAGTCCCCGGGACAGGGTACCCGATTGATGGCTACACCTTC.

On this clonotype itself: The junction departs from the called germline gene at one end, perhaps through a read error. V is TRBV5-8 and J is TRBJ1-5; D is undetermined. The CDR3 sequence is 17 residues long. CDR1 is SGHTS and CDR2 is YDEGEE in the germline V gene. For the CDR3, the DNA is TGTGCCAGCAGCTTGGAGCCAGGCACCTATAGCAATCAGTCCCAGCATTTT. Translated, it gives CASSLEPGTYSNQSQHF.

The chain joins TRBV27 to TRBJ1-5, with a weak D call TRBD1 (6 bases). V lost 3 bases and J lost 5, with 14 bases in between. Per germline, CDR1 MNHEY and CDR2 SMNVEV (reference sequence). The CDR3 totals 15 residues. CDR3 bases: TGTGCCAGCAGTTTCGCTTTTAAGGGGGATCAGCCCCAGCATTTT. Its translation: CASSFAFKGDQPQHF.

There are many counts of this clonotype. The J gene is TRBJ2-5, the V gene TRBV12-3 or TRBV12-4; D is perhaps TRBD2 (5 bases). V was shortened by 5 bases and J by 3 bases, with 10 bases between the two germline ends. CDR3 length: 13 amino acids. In DNA, the CDR3 is TGTGCCAGCAGTATTCAGCGGAAAGAGACCCAGTACTTC. This encodes CASSIQRKETQYF.

This chain uses TRBV6-5 with TRBJ1-4; D is perhaps TRBD1 (5 bases). From germline, CDR1 is MNHEY and CDR2 SVGAGI. V dropped 0 bases and J dropped 7 bases, with 15 bases sitting between them. There are 16 residues in the CDR3. CDR3 sequence: CASSYSMSGWGEKLFF. The CDR3 nucleotides are TGTGCCAGCAGTTACTCGATGTCAGGGTGGGGTGAAAAACTGTTTTTT.

This chain joins TRBV10-3 and TRBJ2-2; 9 bases are shared with TRBD1. CDR1 and CDR2 from the germline V gene are ENHRY and SYGVKD. Losses at the gene ends were 7 bases for V and 4 bases for J; bases not matched to a gene: 7. The CDR3 has 15 residues. CDR3 in amino acids: CAITSPDRGTGELFF. CDR3 DNA: TGTGCCATCACCTCGCCGGACAGGGGCACCGGGGAGCTGTTTTTT.